These 2 T cell receptor beta chains were sequenced from one sample in a study of shared clonotypes between healthy human individuals. The protocol was immunoSEQ multiplex PCR, while the TCRdb copy is restricted to in-frame clones and leaves out a portion. The table shows about 980,000 clones, with 76% occurring only once. The sample consisted of memory CD4+ T cells sorted from blood. Sample subset: CD45RA-negative fraction. All receptors derive from a man aged 18 to 29 in good health.

CDR3 in amino acids: CASSPRGPNEKLFF. The CDR3 DNA reads TGCGCCAGCAGCCCCCGGGGGCCAAATGAAAAACTGTTTTTT. The V and J genes are TRBV5-1 and TRBJ1-4, with D maybe TRBD1 (6 bases). The V and J ends lost 4 bases and 5 bases respectively, with 12 bases between them. The CDR3 is 14 amino acids. The germline V gene has CDR1 SGHRS and CDR2 YFSETQ.

The chain links TRBV6-1 to TRBJ2-7; 10 bases are a match to TRBD2. The germline V gene encodes CDR1 MNHNS and CDR2 SASEGT. Trimming at V came to 0 bases and at J to 6 bases, leaving 8 bases not matched to a gene. This CDR3 region has 16 residues. CDR3: CASSEAAPGLASEQYF. CDR3 in DNA: TGTGCCAGCAGTGAAGCGGCGCCGGGACTAGCGTCCGAGCAGTACTTC.